The entry below describes one TCR beta chain. The antigen this receptor binds is unknown. Per-nucleotide qualities are absent, and no much larger clonotype sits a single base away. TCRbeta CDR3 regions were amplified from genomic DNA by means of the immunoSEQ Assay, a bias-controlled multiplex PCR. The published analysis was carried out like this. Within the assay, amplification of reference gene primers was used to estimate how many nucleated cells each sample contained. To quantify the absolute abundance of each unique TCRbeta CDR3 rearrangement, sequence reads were collapsed and filtered. For each sample, productive Simpson clonality was calculated by taking the square root of Simpson's diversity index across productive rearrangements. What TCRdb holds here is the immuneACCESS table cut down to in-frame rearrangements. Part of the clones is not present; checked against another copy, under half of the missing clones reflect an unresolved V gene, and the others are unexplained. V and J calls and clone size follow that table, whereas D and trimming were derived from the DNA. The sample table lists some 110,000 clones, roughly 84% of them with a count of one. Together, the top ten hold roughly 0.83% of the sample.

The CDR3 has 14 amino acids, counting the end cysteine and phenylalanine. Of all the DNA, just the CDR3 is kept, 42 bases in frame from base 1. V is pruned by 4 bases and J by 7 bases, leaving 6 bases of the junction without a gene match. The germline V gene (reference sequence) provides CDR1 LGHDT and CDR2 YNNKEL. The data are from a study of blood T cell repertoires in COVID-19 (dated by TCRdb to between 2020 and 2021). For the wider study: Samples covering the acute and convalescent phases of COVID-19 were provided by collaborators in the United States, Italy and Spain. A freely available public database, intended as a resource for researchers studying the immune response to SARS-CoV-2, is where the repertoires were released. The material from the prospective study consisted of cDNA or gDNA derived from T cells, B-cell-depleted T cells, or PBMCs. The sample metadata nearly always contained a de-identified subject ID, COVID-19 status, age in years and sex. The samples were drawn from the first 160 participants of the ongoing ImmuneRACE study and from over 950 subjects provided by 6 global collaborators. Subjects who had been exposed to COVID-19, were actively infected with it, or had recovered from it provided the deeply sampled blood TCRbeta repertoires that made up the dataset. HLA class I and class II types, where available, came from metadata supplied by the sample provider rather than from assay-based typing. Broad study findings and their caveats: The amount of clinical and demographic metadata varied by source and participant and was provided uncurated.

Whole blood was collected in K2EDTA tubes by collaborating institutions according to the institutions' own protocols. Collaborator samples were shipped for TCRbeta analysis as frozen whole blood, isolated PBMCs, or DNA extracted from either sample type. This clonotype was obtained from a woman in her 70s with acute or convalescent COVID-19. This receptor chain uses TRBV3-1 (or the pseudogene TRBV3-2) and TRBJ1-4; 7 of the junction bases match TRBD1. What was sequenced was peripheral blood. The nucleotides read TGTGCCAGCAGCCGGTCAGGGGGGAGTGAAAAACTGTTTTTT. It encodes CASSRSGGSEKLFF.